Shown below are 29 T cell receptor beta chains from a single sample sequenced in a study of blood T cell repertoires in COVID-19. Profiling relied on immunoSEQ multiplex PCR, and the TCRdb table lists in-frame clones only, not all of them. The data show a few hundred thousand clones, approximately 90% seen once. The sample was PBMCs or T cells enriched from blood (not recorded which). These TCRs come from a man between 25 and 39 years old who had recovered from COVID-19.

The rearrangement uses TRBV9 and TRBJ1-2, with TRBD1 matching over 7 bases. The CDR3 extends over 17 amino acids. V lost 0 bases and J lost 2; bases outside the gene matches: 10. The germline V gene encodes CDR1 SGDLS and CDR2 YYNGEE. The CDR3 loop is CASSVGHLGQANYGYTF. CDR3 DNA: TGTGCCAGCAGCGTAGGGCACCTAGGACAGGCAAACTATGGCTACACCTTC.

This chain joins TRBV2 and TRBJ2-1, with TRBD1 identical over 7 bases. V lost 4 bases, J lost 5 bases, and 8 bases stayed unmatched. Per germline, CDR1 SNHLY and CDR2 FYNNEI. The length of the CDR3 is 15 residues. The CDR3: CASSVRDSLNNEQFF. The CDR3 DNA follows: TGTGCCAGCAGTGTACGGGACAGTTTAAACAATGAGCAGTTCTTC.

The J gene is TRBJ2-3, the V gene TRBV27; 9 bases fit TRBD1. Germline V gives CDR1 MNHEY, CDR2 SMNVEV (reference sequence). The V gene end was trimmed by 8 bases and the J gene end by 4 bases; junction bases not matched to a gene: 10. The CDR3 extends over 15 amino acids. CDR3 protein: CASRIPGQGADTQYF. For the CDR3, the DNA is TGTGCCAGCCGCATCCCGGGACAGGGAGCAGATACGCAGTATTTT.

The chain joins TRBV19 to TRBJ1-5; D is ambiguous. Trimming pared 10 bases from V and 0 bases from J, leaving 10 bases between. This CDR3 has 13 amino acids. Germline assignment: CDR1 LNHDA and CDR2 SQIVND (reference sequence). DNA of the CDR3: TGTGCCACCAGAGGAGGTAGCAATCAGCCCCAGCATTTT. The encoded protein is CATRGGSNQPQHF.

This sequence joins TRBV28 and TRBJ2-2; 10 bases match TRBD2. CDR3 length equals 15 residues. V trimming: 2 bases; J trimming: 5 bases; junction bases outside the gene matches: 2. The germline CDR1 and CDR2 sequences are MDHEN and SYDVKM. The DNA of the CDR3 is TGTGCCAGCAGTTTAAGGACTAGCGGTACCGGGGAGCTGTTTTTT. Translated, it gives CASSLRTSGTGELFF.

This chain links TRBV7-2 with TRBJ1-3, with 8 bases matching TRBD1. The V and J ends lost 5 bases and 2 bases, in that order; junction bases with no gene match: 2. This CDR3 has 14 residues. The germline gives CDR1 SGHTA, CDR2 FQGNSA. The CDR3 spells CASSRTGPGNTIYF. DNA of the CDR3: TGTGCCAGCAGCAGGACAGGGCCTGGAAACACCATATATTTT. The full variable domain, in which reference TRBV7-2 and TRBJ1-3 provide the parts outside the CDR3, is GAGVSQSPSNKVTEKGKDVELRCDPISGHTALYWYRQSLGQGLEFLIYFQGNSAPDKSGLPSDRFSAERTGGSVSTLTIQRTQQEDSAVYLCASSRTGPGNTIYFGEGSWLTVV.

This sequence joins TRBV28 and TRBJ2-7, with TRBD2 identical over 12 bases. The germline CDR1 and CDR2 sequences are MDHEN and SYDVKM. The CDR3 consists of 16 residues. V dropped 5 bases and J dropped 7; count of bases not matched to a gene: 12. Here the CDR3 DNA reads TGTGCCAGCAGTCGGCTAGCGGGAGGGCGATCCGGTGAGCAGTACTTC. Translating gives CASSRLAGGRSGEQYF.

V is TRBV5-5 and J is TRBJ1-1; 7 bases line up with TRBD1. J gave up 0 bases and V 0 bases, and 2 bases lay outside the gene matches. Germline CDR1 is SGHKS and CDR2 is YYEKEE (reference sequence). The CDR3 has 15 amino acids. The CDR3 DNA follows: TGTGCCAGCAGCTTGGAGGGGGCGATGAACACTGAAGCTTTCTTT. Its protein product is CASSLEGAMNTEAFF.

The gene calls are TRBV29-1 and TRBJ1-1; 7 bases map to TRBD1. V gave up 4 bases and J gave up 4 bases; unmatched junction bases: 9. From germline, CDR1 is SQVTM and CDR2 ANQGSEA. There are 14 residues in the CDR3. The DNA of the CDR3 is TGCAGCGTTGTACGGGGGACAGTGGGCACTGAAGCTTTCTTT. Protein: CSVVRGTVGTEAFF. The full variable domain, in which reference TRBV29-1 and TRBJ1-1 provide the parts outside the CDR3, is SAVISQKPSRDICQRGTSLTIQCQVDSQVTMMFWYRQQPGQSLTLIATANQGSEATYESGFVIDKFPISRPNLTFSTLTVSNMSPEDSSIYLCSVVRGTVGTEAFFGQGTRLTVV.

This chain links TRBV19 with TRBJ2-4; D might be TRBD2 (5 bases). This CDR3 contains 14 residues. Trimming cost V 4 bases and J 2 bases, with 9 bases left between them. CDR1 and CDR2 (germline): LNHDA, SQIVND (reference sequence). The CDR3 DNA sequence: TGTGCCAGTAGTACCGGGGTACCCAAAAACATTCAGTACTTC. This gives the protein CASSTGVPKNIQYF.

The chain is built from TRBV18 and TRBJ2-3; maybe TRBD2 (7 bases). The germline gives CDR1 KGHSH, CDR2 LQKENI. Trimming stripped 2 bases from V and 2 bases from J, with 14 bases between. This CDR3 contains 16 residues. The CDR3 loop is CASSPNRAGDTDTQYF. The CDR3 nucleotides are TGTGCCAGCTCACCAAACAGGGCGGGGGACACAGATACGCAGTATTTT.

The table lists this clone with a count of one. This chain links TRBV18 with TRBJ2-3, with D hard to call. CDR1 is KGHSH and CDR2 is LQKENI in the germline V gene. This CDR3 spans 17 amino acids. The V and J ends lost 0 bases and 0 bases respectively, with 13 bases between them. The CDR3 sequence is CASSPPGERLSTDTQYF. In nucleotides, the CDR3 is TGTGCCAGCTCACCACCGGGTGAGAGACTGAGCACAGATACGCAGTATTTT.

The chain joins TRBV5-1 to TRBJ2-1; D is ambiguous. The CDR3 sequence is 15 residues long. CDR1 and CDR2 from the germline V gene are SGHRS and YFSETQ. Trimming removed 1 base from V and 4 bases from J, with 12 bases in between. The CDR3: CASSLRLGEYNEQFF. The CDR3 DNA sequence: TGCGCCAGCAGCTTGCGTTTGGGCGAATACAATGAGCAGTTCTTC. Full variable domain (remainder filled in from reference TRBV5-1 and TRBJ2-1): KAGVTQTPRYLIKTRGQQVTLSCSPISGHRSVSWYQQTPGQGLQFLFEYFSETQRNKGNFPGRFSGRQFSNSRSEMNVSTLELGDSALYLCASSLRLGEYNEQFFGPGTRLTVL.

This sequence joins TRBV5-8 and TRBJ1-2; tentatively, D is TRBD1 (6 bases). Germline CDR1 is SGHTS and CDR2 is YDEGEE. Trimming took off 6 bases at V and 4 bases at J, with 19 bases between the two ends. This CDR3 contains 15 residues. DNA for the CDR3: TGTGCCAGCATCCTAAGGGCAGGGGAAGGCTATGGCTACACCTTC. It is translated as CASILRAGEGYGYTF.

The rearrangement uses TRBV28 and TRBJ1-5; no clear D gene. This CDR3 comprises 15 residues. Per the germline V gene, CDR1 is MDHEN and CDR2 is SYDVKM. V was pared by 6 bases and J by 0 bases, with 12 bases between. The CDR3 nucleotides read TGTGCCAGCAGCTTAGTGCAGTATAGCAATCAGCCCCAGCATTTT. Residues: CASSLVQYSNQPQHF.

The rearrangement joins TRBV15 to TRBJ2-1; TRBD2 matches at 12 bases. Germline lookup yields CDR1 LNHNV and CDR2 YYDKDF (reference sequence). V dropped 1 base and J dropped 8; count of bases not matched to a gene: 9. The length of the CDR3 is 17 residues. The CDR3 loop is CATSRGGLAGSTYEQFF. CDR3 bases: TGTGCCACCAGCAGAGGGGGACTAGCGGGCTCCACGTATGAGCAGTTCTTC.

The chain uses TRBV4-1 and TRBJ2-2; 11 nucleotides agree with TRBD2. Germline CDR1 and CDR2: MGHRA and YSYEKL. The CDR3 sequence is 15 residues long. With V trimmed by 8 bases and J by 1 base, 3 bases remained unmatched. The CDR3 nucleotides are TGCGCCAGCTCCGGGACTAGCGGGAACACCGGGGAGCTGTTTTTT. Its translation is CASSGTSGNTGELFF.

V usage is TRBV18 and J usage is TRBJ2-2; 9 bases map to TRBD2. CDR1 is KGHSH, CDR2 LQKENI, per germline. V shed 1 base and J 0 bases; nucleotides not matched to a gene: 6. The CDR3 length is 18 residues. DNA for the CDR3: TGTGCCAGCTCACCACAGCTAGCGGGAAACGCGAACACCGGGGAGCTGTTTTTT. It codes for CASSPQLAGNANTGELFF.

This sequence joins TRBV28 and TRBJ1-2; 7 bases agree with TRBD1. J was trimmed by 1 base and V by 7 bases; bases with no gene match: 12. This CDR3 has 16 residues. CDR1 and CDR2 from the germline V gene are MDHEN and SYDVKM. CDR3 nucleotides: TGTGCCAGCACCACGCCTTGGACAGGAATTAACTATGGCTACACCTTC. It encodes CASTTPWTGINYGYTF.

There are a few counts of this clone. The chain recombines TRBV3-1 (or the pseudogene TRBV3-2) with TRBJ1-6; 9 bases are a match to TRBD1. The length of the CDR3 is 13 residues. CDR1 and CDR2 (germline): LGHDT, YNNKEL (reference sequence). Trimming at V came to 6 bases and at J to 9 bases, leaving 3 bases not matched to a gene. This CDR3 is CASRETGGSPLHF. In nucleotides, the CDR3 is TGTGCCAGCAGGGAGACAGGGGGTTCACCCCTCCACTTT.

V and J are TRBV28 and TRBJ2-1; 14 nucleotides match TRBD2. This CDR3 comprises 15 residues. Unmatched junction bases numbered 9, after V lost 10 bases and J lost 7 bases. Looked up from germline, CDR1 is MDHEN and CDR2 is SYDVKM. CDR3 loop: CATAPGTSGSNEQFF. CDR3 in DNA: TGTGCCACCGCCCCTGGGACTAGCGGGAGTAATGAGCAGTTCTTC.

CDR3 in DNA: TGTGCCAGTAGTAAAGGACAGGGATGGAGGCGTCAGCCCCAGCATTTT. Translated, it gives CASSKGQGWRRQPQHF. This sequence joins TRBV19 and TRBJ1-5; TRBD1 matches 8 bases. Losses at the gene ends were 4 bases for V and 6 bases for J; bases not matched to a gene: 11. The CDR3 contains 16 residues. Germline assignment: CDR1 LNHDA and CDR2 SQIVND (reference sequence).

V gene TRBV19 combines with J gene TRBJ2-3; 10 positions agree with TRBD2. Germline-derived CDR1 and CDR2 are LNHDA and SQIVND (reference sequence). J gave up 2 bases and V 1 base, and 3 bases lay outside the gene matches. The CDR3 covers 16 residues. The CDR3 sequence is CASSIGTSGLTDTQYF. CDR3 in DNA: TGTGCCAGTAGTATAGGGACTAGCGGTCTCACAGATACGCAGTATTTT. Filled out from reference TRBV19 and TRBJ2-3, the complete variable domain reads DGGITQSPKYLFRKEGQNVTLSCEQNLNHDAMYWYRQDPGQGLRLIYYSQIVNDFQKGDIAEGYSVSREKKESFPLTVTSAQKNPTAFYLCASSIGTSGLTDTQYFGPGTRLTVL.

The rearrangement links TRBV7-9 to TRBJ1-6; TRBD1 matches at 8 bases. Germline CDR1 SEHNR, CDR2 FQNEAQ (reference sequence). This CDR3 is 15 amino acids long. With V trimmed by 4 bases and J by 7 bases, 6 bases remained unmatched. Here the CDR3 reads CASSYGDRLNSPLHF. The CDR3 DNA follows: TGTGCCAGCAGCTATGGGGACAGGTTAAATTCACCCCTCCACTTT.

The chain joins TRBV7-9 to TRBJ2-7; 9 nucleotides line up with TRBD1. This CDR3 has 16 residues. CDR1 SEHNR and CDR2 FQNEAQ come from the germline V gene (reference sequence). The ends lost 5 bases at V and 2 bases at J; junction bases unmatched: 10. The chain's CDR3 is CASSPYTGGGTYEQYF. CDR3 coding DNA: TGTGCCAGCAGCCCCTATACAGGGGGCGGAACCTACGAGCAGTACTTC.

The genes are TRBV7-9 and TRBJ2-2; the match to TRBD2 covers 9 bases. The CDR3 covers 17 residues. The germline CDR1 and CDR2 sequences are SEHNR and FQNEAQ (reference sequence). The V gene end was trimmed by 6 bases and the J gene end by 1 base; junction bases not matched to a gene: 9. CDR3: CASRAAGLARNTGELFF. CDR3 DNA: TGTGCCAGCAGAGCCGCAGGACTAGCGAGGAACACCGGGGAGCTGTTTTTT.

The CDR3 sequence: CASSLGAQMNTEAFF. CDR3 DNA sequence: TGTGCCAGCAGCCTAGGGGCCCAGATGAACACTGAAGCTTTCTTT. The chain links TRBV7-9 to TRBJ1-1, with a possible D match to TRBD1 (5 bases). The CDR3 totals 15 residues. V lost 5 bases, J lost 0 bases, and 13 bases lay in between. From germline, CDR1 is SEHNR and CDR2 FQNEAQ (reference sequence).

V and J are TRBV28 and TRBJ2-7, with 10 nucleotides matching TRBD1. The V gene's germline CDR1 is MDHEN and CDR2 SYDVKM. This CDR3 contains 14 residues. Germline trimming cut 6 bases from V and 4 bases from J; bases unmatched to any gene: 6. The CDR3 is CASRGTGVGYEQYF. CDR3 coding DNA: TGTGCCAGCAGAGGGACAGGGGTTGGTTACGAGCAGTACTTC.

On this clone: Other DNA sequences in the sample encode the same CDR3. V is TRBV7-9 and J is TRBJ2-1; no reliable D call. CDR1 and CDR2 (germline): SEHNR, FQNEAQ (reference sequence). V was cut by 5 bases and J by 5 bases, with 4 bases left in between. The CDR3 loop spans 11 amino acids. The CDR3 DNA is TGTGCCAGCAGCCCCGACAATGAGCAGTTCTTC. Its translation: CASSPDNEQFF.